This TCR beta chain originates from a study of blood T cell repertoires in COVID-19. Study-wide context: The United States, Italy and Spain were the sources of the acute and convalescent COVID-19 samples.

The method was immunoSEQ multiplex PCR; TCRdb's version includes in-frame clones alone and lacks a portion of them. Of about 230,000 clones listed, roughly 85% are singletons. With 4 bases removed from V and 3 bases from J, the gap between germline ends came to 10 bases. The CDR3 covers 13 residues. Germline CDR1 is SGDLS and CDR2 is YYNGEE. This chain joins TRBV9 and TRBJ1-2; D ambiguous. The sequence was obtained from a woman in her seventies with active or convalescent COVID-19. Specimen: peripheral blood. CDR3 sequence reads: CASSQPGYYGYTF. The CDR3 DNA follows: TGTGCCAGCAGCCAACCTGGCTACTATGGCTACACCTTC.